The sequence of this T cell receptor (beta chain) was determined in a study of T cell repertoires in cytomegalovirus infection. Study background: Both recently identified HLA-C-restricted and well-studied HLA-B-restricted CMV epitopes were used in the study.

V was trimmed by 3 bases and J by 3 bases, leaving 12 bases between them. Germline V gene sequence: CDR1 MNHEY, CDR2 SMNVEV (reference sequence). The length of the CDR3 is 15 residues. Overall study results and limits: Summed frequency of shared TCR beta families picked out CMV carriers who also had the relevant HLA.

Details on this clonotype: What it binds is unknown.

TCRdb independently ran MiXCR on the reads; one entry per CDR3 protein. This table has hundreds of thousands of distinct CDR3 sequences, about 28% appearing once. This chain links TRBV27 with TRBJ2-1, with D possibly TRBD2 on 6 matching bases. This receptor was taken from a human donor in good health (CMV status not recorded). Some clones in this sample may be carry-over from other donors' samples. Sequencing was performed on cultured PBMCs, taken from culture after CMV antigen stimulation. In DNA form, the CDR3 reads TGTGCCAGCAGTTTGAATAGCGGTATCTACAATGAGCAGTTCTTC. Translating it yields CASSLNSGIYNEQFF.